This paragraph reports one T cell receptor (beta chain). The antigen remains undetermined. TCRdb ran MiXCR on the reads and lists one entry per CDR3 protein. The sample has about 130,000 distinct CDR3 sequences; roughly a quarter are singletons. This sample is part of a study of T cell repertoires in cytomegalovirus infection. Study overall: TCR beta signatures that were public indicated CMV infection and matching HLA type.

Whole-study findings and limits: Totalled public TCR beta family frequency picked out people who carried CMV plus the relevant HLA. HLA-C-restricted CMV clonotypes gave the most frequent clonotype in two of eight donors.

CDR3 length: 12 amino acids. Germline V CDR1 and CDR2: LNHNV, YYDKDF (reference sequence). V lost 1 base and J 7 bases, leaving 8 bases between the germline ends. The chain has TRBV15 and TRBJ2-7; D gene uncertain. Sequencing input: PBMCs, sequenced either directly or after in vitro stimulation (not recorded which). The TCR comes from a human donor in good health (CMV status not recorded). Some clones in this sample may be carry-over from other donors' samples. CDR3 loop: CATSRGPEEQYF. The DNA of the CDR3 is TGTGCCACCAGCAGAGGACCAGAAGAGCAGTACTTC.